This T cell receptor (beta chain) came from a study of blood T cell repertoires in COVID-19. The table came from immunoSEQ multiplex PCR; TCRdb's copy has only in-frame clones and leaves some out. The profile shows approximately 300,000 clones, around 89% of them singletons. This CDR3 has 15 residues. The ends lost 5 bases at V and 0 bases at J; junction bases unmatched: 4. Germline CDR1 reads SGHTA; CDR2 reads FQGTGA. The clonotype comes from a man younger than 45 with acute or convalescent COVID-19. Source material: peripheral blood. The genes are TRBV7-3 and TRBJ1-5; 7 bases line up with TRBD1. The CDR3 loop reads CASSKQGYSNQPQHF. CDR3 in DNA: TGTGCCAGCAGCAAACAGGGGTATAGCAATCAGCCCCAGCATTTT.